This T cell receptor beta chain comes out of a study of control samples from healthy donors and cancer patients. Only in-frame clones appear in the TCRdb table, and some are missing; sequencing was by immunoSEQ multiplex PCR. This sample has 70,000 or so clones, with approximately 94% found just once. Germline V CDR1 and CDR2: LNHDA, SQIVND (reference sequence). Deletions cut 1 base from V and 2 bases from J, with 6 bases between. The CDR3 sequence is 14 residues long. The rearrangement joins TRBV19 to TRBJ2-1; D is uncertain. The source is a woman between 40 and 55 years old in good health. Sequenced sample: blood. This chain's CDR3 is CASSIGGTYNEQFF. CDR3 nucleotides: TGTGCCAGTAGTATAGGGGGAACCTACAATGAGCAGTTCTTC.